The 22 T cell receptor beta chains listed next were all sequenced from one sample in a study of tissue T cells after allogeneic stem cell transplantation. The time point: mouse harvest day 7 after allogeneic transplant. Tail vein injection delivered 10^7 T-cell-depleted bone marrow cells and 10^6 splenic CD5+ T cells. Produced via immunoSEQ multiplex PCR; TCRdb's table is partial and in-frame only. The sample records thousands of clones, about 47% being singletons. Sequenced material: gut tissue. Receptors originate from a female BALB/c mouse given C57BL/6 T cells with graft-versus-host disease after an allogeneic hematopoietic cell transplant.

This clone was detected only a few times. Gene labels here are mouse ones. The read gets to within 1 residue of the CDR3 end, and the germline J gene fills in the rest. The chain is built from TRBV3 and TRBJ2-7; 7 positions agree with TRBD2. Germline CDR1 and CDR2: SNHLY and FYNGKV (reference sequence). The CDR3 extends over 13 amino acids. V trimming: 4 bases; J trimming: 4 bases; junction bases outside the gene matches: 4. The CDR3 bases that were read are TGTGCCAGCAGCTCCGGCTGGGGGTATGAACAGTAC. Translating it yields CASSSGWGYEQY. The full CDR3 sequence reads CASSSGWGYEQYF.

This clone was detected a few times. Gene and germline names: mouse. The observed sequence ends 1 residue before the CDR3 terminus, with the missing tail filled in from the germline J gene. The rearrangement uses TRBV16 and TRBJ1-6; 8 nucleotides align to TRBD1. TRBJ1-6 is noted as an ORF with a role that remains uncertain. Germline CDR1 SGHSA, CDR2 FRNQAP. V dropped 1 base and J dropped 4; count of bases not matched to a gene: 0. The CDR3 spans 15 residues. The covered CDR3 bases are TGTGCAAGCAGCTTAGGACAGGGGTATAATTCGCCCCTCTAC. It yields the protein CASSLGQGYNSPLY. The whole CDR3 reads CASSLGQGYNSPLYF.

This clone was observed a few times. Gene labels here are mouse ones. The CDR3 end is not reached by the read, which stops 1 residue before it; the germline J gene fills it in. The chain has TRBV26 and TRBJ2-7; D is unresolved. The CDR3 consists of 13 residues. V was pared by 4 bases and J by 0 bases, with 7 bases between. Germline V CDR1 and CDR2: KGHPV, FQNQEV (reference sequence). The sequenced part of the CDR3 DNA is TGTGCCAGCAGTCCGCGTGGCTCCTATGAACAGTAC. It translates to CASSPRGSYEQY. The whole CDR3 region reads CASSPRGSYEQYF.

A word on this clone: The genes and germline here are from mouse. The read is 1 residue too short to cover the CDR3 end, so that end is filled in from the germline J gene. The V call is TRBV26, the J call TRBJ2-1; TRBD1 agrees at 8 bases. CDR3 size: 14 residues. J was trimmed by 7 bases and V by 2 bases; bases with no gene match: 4. The germline gives CDR1 KGHPV, CDR2 FQNQEV (reference sequence). The sequenced part of the CDR3 DNA is TGTGCCAGCAGTCTGCGACAGGGGAGGGCTGAGCAGTTC. Protein product: CASSLRQGRAEQF. The whole CDR3 sequence reads CASSLRQGRAEQFF.

A word on this clone: The germline and genes are mouse ones. The read stops 1 residue short of the end of the CDR3; the missing end is completed from the germline J gene. The chain is built from TRBV1 and TRBJ1-1, with 9 nucleotides matching TRBD1. Trimming took 3 bases from V and 4 from J; bases not matched to a gene: 3. The CDR3 totals 14 residues. Germline assignment: CDR1 NSQYPW and CDR2 LRSPGD (reference sequence). The sequenced CDR3 bases are TGCACCTGCAGTGCCCGGGACAGGGTCACAGAAGTCTTC. It encodes CTCSARDRVTEVF. From start to end, the CDR3 is CTCSARDRVTEVFF.

As concerns this clone: Gene names refer to mouse genes. The read comes to an end 1 residue before the CDR3 does, leaving the germline J gene to fill in the end. The V call is TRBV23, the J call TRBJ2-5; the table's D gene call, TRBD2, was not cross checked with the DNA. The length of the CDR3 is 14 residues. Germline CDR1 is KGHTA and CDR2 is FQNQQP. The CDR3: CSSSQPWDQDTQYF. The CDR3 DNA, read in part, is TGCTCCAGCAGTCAACCCTGGGACCAAGACACCCAGTAC.

Details on this clone: The listed genes are named as in mouse. The observed sequence ends 1 residue before the CDR3 terminus, with the missing tail filled in from the germline J gene. The V and J genes are TRBV4 and TRBJ1-6, with D maybe TRBD1 (5 bases). TRBJ1-6 is an open reading frame, and its role is uncertain. Germline loops: CDR1 LGHDT, CDR2 YNNKQL (reference sequence). The CDR3 is 13 amino acids. The germline V and J ends were trimmed by 9 bases and 0 bases, with 6 bases remaining between them. The CDR3 is CARDSSYNSPLYF. Incomplete CDR3 DNA: TGTGCCAGAGACAGTTCCTATAATTCGCCCCTCTAC.

There are a few counts of this clone. Mouse names are used for the genes. The missing CDR3 end, 1 residue past where the read stops, is filled in from the germline J gene. Other DNA sequences of this sample code for an identical CDR3. The chain combines TRBV26 with TRBJ2-7, with 8 bases that match TRBD2. With 2 bases clipped from V and 6 bases from J, the junction kept 3 bases outside the gene matches. The CDR3 sequence is 13 residues long. Germline V gene lookup returns CDR1 KGHPV and CDR2 FQNQEV (reference sequence). The CDR3 bases that were read are TGTGCCAGCAGTCTGCTGGGGGGACGTGAACAGTAC. As protein: CASSLLGGREQY. The entire CDR3 protein reads CASSLLGGREQYF.

This clone qualifies as medium-sized. Gene names are the mouse ones. The read ends 1 residue early relative to the CDR3; the germline J gene fills the gap. This chain joins TRBV2 and TRBJ1-3; tentative D call: TRBD1 (5 bases). V dropped 0 bases and J dropped 2 bases, with 5 bases sitting between them. The CDR3 loop spans 14 amino acids. Germline loops: CDR1 LGHNA, CDR2 YSYQKL. The DNA read from the CDR3 is TGTGCCAGCAGCCAAGAGGGGGCTGGAAATACGCTCTAT. Its translation: CASSQEGAGNTLY. The whole CDR3 sequence is CASSQEGAGNTLYF.

A few counts support this clone. The gene names given are mouse names. From the germline J gene comes the end of the CDR3, since the read stops 1 residue before it. V is TRBV26 and J is TRBJ2-2, with no clear D. The germline V gene encodes CDR1 KGHPV and CDR2 FQNQEV (reference sequence). The CDR3 runs 14 residues. Trimming left V 2 bases short and J 2 bases short, with 6 bases between. The CDR3 DNA, read in part, is TGTGCCAGCAGTCTGATAGGGAACACCGGGCAGCTCTAC. This sequence encodes CASSLIGNTGQLY. The whole CDR3 is CASSLIGNTGQLYF.

To note about this clone: The genes and germline here are from mouse. Read sequence stops 1 residue before the CDR3 end, and the germline J gene provides the missing end. This chain uses TRBV5 with TRBJ2-2; D unclear. The V gene lost 0 bases and the J gene lost 1 base, with 3 bases spanning the gap. This CDR3 contains 14 residues. Per the germline V gene, CDR1 is LGHNA and CDR2 is YNLKQL (reference sequence). This CDR3 reads CASSQEQNTGQLYF. The CDR3 bases that were read are TGTGCCAGCAGCCAAGAACAAAACACCGGGCAGCTCTAC.

This clone appeared a few times. Gene labels here are mouse ones. The sequence runs out 1 residue before the end of the CDR3; the remainder is reconstructed from the germline J gene. The gene calls are TRBV26 and TRBJ1-2, with D possibly matching TRBD1 (5 bases). The CDR3 consists of 13 residues. From germline, CDR1 is KGHPV and CDR2 FQNQEV (reference sequence). The V gene lost 2 bases and the J gene lost 4 bases, with 8 bases spanning the gap. Incomplete CDR3 DNA: TGTGCCAGCAGTCTGGGGGGGACCTCCGACTACACC. Its protein product is CASSLGGTSDYT. In full, the CDR3 is CASSLGGTSDYTF.

To note about this clone: Mouse gene names and germline throughout. Read coverage stops 1 residue before the CDR3 terminus; the germline J gene supplies the remainder. This chain connects TRBV3 to TRBJ2-4, with TRBD1 matching over 10 bases. Germline lookup yields CDR1 SNHLY and CDR2 FYNGKV (reference sequence). V shed 5 bases and J 8 bases; nucleotides not matched to a gene: 7. The CDR3 length is 14 residues. Partial CDR3 DNA: TGTGCCAGCAGCCCGGGACAGGGGACGGGCACCTTGTAC. It yields the protein CASSPGQGTGTLY. The whole CDR3 protein reads CASSPGQGTGTLYF.

This clone is labeled medium-sized. Gene names and germline refer to mouse. The CDR3 loop reads CASGEHSYAEQFF. Partial CDR3 DNA: TGTGCCAGCGGTGAGCACTCTTATGCTGAGCAGTTC. The chain couples TRBV13-2 to TRBJ2-1; D is undetermined. The CDR3 is cut off 1 residue early in the read; its end comes from the germline J gene. V was trimmed by 2 bases and J by 4 bases, leaving 7 bases between them. The length of the CDR3 is 13 residues. The germline V gene encodes CDR1 NNHNN and CDR2 SYGAGS (reference sequence).

Worth noting for this clone: Gene and germline names: mouse. The CDR3 end falls 1 residue outside the read, so it is completed with the germline J gene. The chain is built from TRBV26 and TRBJ2-3; the D is unclear. The CDR3 is 12 residues long. The V gene's germline CDR1 is KGHPV and CDR2 FQNQEV (reference sequence). V gave up 5 bases and J gave up 3 bases, with 6 bases separating them. CDR3 residues: CASSTVAETLYF. Incomplete CDR3 DNA: TGTGCCAGCAGTACGGTGGCAGAAACGCTGTAT.

The table lists this clone with a few counts. Gene names are the mouse ones. The read ends 1 residue early relative to the CDR3; the germline J gene fills the gap. The chain carries TRBV26 and TRBJ1-4; D call uncertain. This CDR3 contains 13 residues. V shed 7 bases and J shed 0 bases, with 6 bases lying between them. Germline-derived CDR1 and CDR2 are KGHPV and FQNQEV (reference sequence). The CDR3 sequence: CASTQFSNERLFF. The CDR3 DNA, read in part, is TGTGCCAGCACCCAATTTTCCAACGAAAGATTATTT. The entire variable domain, with the rest obtained from reference TRBV26 and TRBJ1-4, is as follows: NSKVIQTPRYLVKGQGQKAKMRCIPEKGHPVVFWYQQNKNNEFKFLINFQNQEVLQQIDMTEKRFSAECPSNSPCSLEIQSSEAGDSALYLCASTQFSNERLFFGHGTKLSVL.

This clone was seen more than once but under ten times. Mouse gene names and germline throughout. The read ends 1 residue before the CDR3 terminus; that terminus is restored from the germline J gene. The chain has TRBV21 and TRBJ2-1; 7 bases align to TRBD1. TRBV21 is treated as an ORF (open reading frame) with a function not yet certain. The CDR3 extends over 15 amino acids. With V trimmed by 2 bases and J by 1 base, 2 bases remained unmatched. CDR3 sequence reads: CASSQRDRNYAEQFF. CDR3 bases read: TGTGCTAGCAGTCAACGGGACAGAAACTATGCTGAGCAGTTC.

Notes on this clone: Mouse names are used for the genes. The CDR3 extends 1 residue past the end of the read, so its final part is completed from the germline J gene. The chain recombines TRBV26 with TRBJ1-1; 7 nucleotides line up with TRBD1. The CDR3 has 13 amino acids. After removal of 2 bases from V and 4 bases from J, the junction contained 1 base not matched to a gene. Per germline, CDR1 KGHPV and CDR2 FQNQEV (reference sequence). CDR3 sequence reads: CASSLGTVTEVFF. The sequenced CDR3 bases are TGTGCCAGCAGTCTGGGGACAGTCACAGAAGTCTTC.

A few counts support this clone. The germline and genes are mouse ones. Read coverage stops 1 residue before the CDR3 terminus; the germline J gene supplies the remainder. The J gene is TRBJ2-7, the V gene TRBV31; 9 bases align to TRBD2. The CDR3 loop spans 13 amino acids. Losses at the gene ends were 0 bases for V and 8 bases for J; bases not matched to a gene: 5. The germline V gene has CDR1 GKSSPN and CDR2 SITVG. CDR3 region: CAWSLPGLGQQYF. Incomplete CDR3 DNA: TGTGCCTGGAGTCTACCGGGACTGGGCCAACAGTAC.

This clone has just a few counts. Gene names are mouse gene names. The read terminates 1 residue before the CDR3 end, so the remaining end is supplied by the germline J gene. The chain recombines TRBV14 with TRBJ1-5; TRBD1 is a possible D gene (6 bases). CDR1 is SGHDT and CDR2 is FRDEAV in the germline V gene. V was cut by 4 bases and J by 0 bases, with 11 bases left in between. The CDR3 spans 15 residues. CDR3 amino acids: CASSRGTNNNQAPLF. The DNA read from the CDR3 is TGTGCCAGCAGTCGCGGGACAAATAACAACCAGGCTCCGCTT.

On this clone: The gene names given are mouse names. Sequencing ends 1 residue short of the CDR3 end; the germline J gene provides the rest. The gene calls are TRBV3 and TRBJ2-3; D might be TRBD2 (6 bases). Germline V gene sequence: CDR1 SNHLY, CDR2 FYNGKV (reference sequence). The CDR3 runs 14 residues. Trimming left V 3 bases short and J 3 bases short, with 10 bases between. CDR3 residues: CASSFGGMAETLYF. CDR3 DNA (partial): TGTGCCAGCAGCTTCGGGGGGATGGCAGAAACGCTGTAT.

A note on this clone: The genes and germline here are from mouse. The read finishes 1 residue shy of the CDR3 end, and the germline J gene is used to complete it. The V call is TRBV26, the J call TRBJ1-6, with D possibly TRBD1 on 5 matching bases. TRBJ1-6 is annotated as an ORF whose role is uncertain. The CDR3 totals 15 residues. In germline, CDR1 is KGHPV, CDR2 FQNQEV (reference sequence). V lost 1 base to trimming and J lost 3 bases, with 7 bases between them. CDR3 DNA (partial): TGTGCCAGCAGTCTGTGGAGGGGCTATAATTCGCCCCTCTAC. This encodes CASSLWRGYNSPLY. From start to end, the CDR3 is CASSLWRGYNSPLYF.